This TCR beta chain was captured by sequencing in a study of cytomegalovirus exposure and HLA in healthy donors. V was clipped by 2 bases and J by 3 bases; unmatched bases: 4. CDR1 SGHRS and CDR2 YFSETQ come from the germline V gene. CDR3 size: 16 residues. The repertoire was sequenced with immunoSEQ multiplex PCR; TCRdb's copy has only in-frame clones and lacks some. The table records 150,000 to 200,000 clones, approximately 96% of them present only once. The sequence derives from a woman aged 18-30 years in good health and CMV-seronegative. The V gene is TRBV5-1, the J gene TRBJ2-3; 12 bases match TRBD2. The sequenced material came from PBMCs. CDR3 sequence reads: CASSLLAGGTTDTQYF. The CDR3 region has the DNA TGCGCCAGCAGCTTACTAGCGGGGGGAACGACAGATACGCAGTATTTT. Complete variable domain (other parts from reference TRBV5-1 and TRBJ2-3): KAGVTQTPRYLIKTRGQQVTLSCSPISGHRSVSWYQQTPGQGLQFLFEYFSETQRNKGNFPGRFSGRQFSNSRSEMNVSTLELGDSALYLCASSLLAGGTTDTQYFGPGTRLTVL.